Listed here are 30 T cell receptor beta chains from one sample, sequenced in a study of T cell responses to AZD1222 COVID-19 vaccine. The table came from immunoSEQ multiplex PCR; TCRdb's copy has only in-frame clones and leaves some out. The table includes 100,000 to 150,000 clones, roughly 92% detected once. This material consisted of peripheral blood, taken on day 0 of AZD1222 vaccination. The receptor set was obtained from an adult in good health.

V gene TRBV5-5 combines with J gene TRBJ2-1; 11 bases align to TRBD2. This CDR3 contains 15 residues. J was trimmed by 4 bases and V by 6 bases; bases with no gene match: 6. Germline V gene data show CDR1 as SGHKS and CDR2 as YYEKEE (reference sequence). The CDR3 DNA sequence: TGTGCCAGCACCCTAGCGGGGGGCTCATACAATGAGCAGTTCTTC. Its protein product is CASTLAGGSYNEQFF.

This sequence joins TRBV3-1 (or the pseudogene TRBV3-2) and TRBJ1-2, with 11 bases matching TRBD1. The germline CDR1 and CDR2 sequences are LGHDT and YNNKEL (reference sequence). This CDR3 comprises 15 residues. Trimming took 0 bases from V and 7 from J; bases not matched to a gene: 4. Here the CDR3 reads CASSQDGTGGGGYTF. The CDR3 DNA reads TGTGCCAGCAGCCAAGATGGGACAGGGGGGGGTGGCTACACCTTC.

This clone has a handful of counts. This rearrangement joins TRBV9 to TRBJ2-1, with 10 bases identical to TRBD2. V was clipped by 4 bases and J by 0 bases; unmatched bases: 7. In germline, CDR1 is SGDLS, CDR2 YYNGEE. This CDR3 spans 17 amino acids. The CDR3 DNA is TGTGCCAGCAGCCCACCTAGCGGGAGAAGCTCCTACAATGAGCAGTTCTTC. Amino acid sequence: CASSPPSGRSSYNEQFF.

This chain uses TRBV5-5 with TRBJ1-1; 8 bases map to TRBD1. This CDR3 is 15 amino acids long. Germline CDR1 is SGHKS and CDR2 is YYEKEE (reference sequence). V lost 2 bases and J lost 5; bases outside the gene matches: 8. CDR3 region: CASSFDRGERTEAFF. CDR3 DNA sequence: TGTGCCAGCAGCTTTGACAGGGGAGAGAGGACTGAAGCTTTCTTT.

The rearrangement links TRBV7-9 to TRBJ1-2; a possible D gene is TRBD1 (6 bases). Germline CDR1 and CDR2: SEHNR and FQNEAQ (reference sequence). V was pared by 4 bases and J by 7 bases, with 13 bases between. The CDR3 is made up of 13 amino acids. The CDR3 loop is CASSSGVSSGYTF. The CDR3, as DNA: TGTGCCAGCAGCTCAGGGGTCTCCAGTGGCTACACCTTC. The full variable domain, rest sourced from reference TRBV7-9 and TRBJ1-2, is DTGVSQNPRHKITKRGQNVTFRCDPISEHNRLYWYRQTLGQGPEFLTYFQNEAQLEKSRLLSDRFSAERPKGSFSTLEIQRTEQGDSAMYLCASSSGVSSGYTFGSGTRLTVV.

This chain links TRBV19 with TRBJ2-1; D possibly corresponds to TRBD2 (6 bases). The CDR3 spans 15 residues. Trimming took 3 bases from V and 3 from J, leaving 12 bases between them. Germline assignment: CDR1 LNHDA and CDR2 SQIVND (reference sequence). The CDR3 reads CASSIGGAHYNEQFF. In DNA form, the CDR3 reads TGTGCCAGTAGTATTGGCGGGGCTCACTACAATGAGCAGTTCTTC.

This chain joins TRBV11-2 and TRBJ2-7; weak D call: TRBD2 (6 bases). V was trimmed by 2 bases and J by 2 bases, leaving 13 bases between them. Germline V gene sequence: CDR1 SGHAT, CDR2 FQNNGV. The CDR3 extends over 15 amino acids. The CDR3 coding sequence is TGTGCCAGCAGCTTACGGGGTAGCGGTACCTACGAGCAGTACGTC. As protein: CASSLRGSGTYEQYV.

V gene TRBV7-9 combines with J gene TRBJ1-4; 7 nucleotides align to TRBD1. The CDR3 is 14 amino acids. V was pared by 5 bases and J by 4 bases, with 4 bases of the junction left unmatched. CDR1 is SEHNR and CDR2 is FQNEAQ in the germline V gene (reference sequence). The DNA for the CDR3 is TGTGCCAGCAGCGGGGGGACAGATAATGAAAAACTGTTTTTT. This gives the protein CASSGGTDNEKLFF.

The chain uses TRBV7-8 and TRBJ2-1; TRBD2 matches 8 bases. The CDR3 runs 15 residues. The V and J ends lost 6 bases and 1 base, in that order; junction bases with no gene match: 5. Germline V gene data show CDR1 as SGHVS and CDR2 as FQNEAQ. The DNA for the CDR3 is TGTGCCAGCAGACCGGGGGGGGCATCCTACAATGAGCAGTTCTTC. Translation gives CASRPGGASYNEQFF.

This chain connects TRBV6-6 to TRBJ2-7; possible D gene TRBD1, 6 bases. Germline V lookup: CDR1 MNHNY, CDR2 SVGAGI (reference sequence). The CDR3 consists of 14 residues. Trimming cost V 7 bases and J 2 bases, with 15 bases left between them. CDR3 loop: CASTTKGDTYEQYF. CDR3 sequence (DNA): TGTGCCAGCACCACCAAGGGGGACACCTACGAGCAGTACTTC.

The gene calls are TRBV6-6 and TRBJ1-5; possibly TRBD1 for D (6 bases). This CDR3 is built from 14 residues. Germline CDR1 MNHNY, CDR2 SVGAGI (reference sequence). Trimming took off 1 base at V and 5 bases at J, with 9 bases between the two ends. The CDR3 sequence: CASSYLGGDQPQHF. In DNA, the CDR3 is TGTGCCAGCAGTTACTTGGGGGGCGATCAGCCCCAGCATTTT.

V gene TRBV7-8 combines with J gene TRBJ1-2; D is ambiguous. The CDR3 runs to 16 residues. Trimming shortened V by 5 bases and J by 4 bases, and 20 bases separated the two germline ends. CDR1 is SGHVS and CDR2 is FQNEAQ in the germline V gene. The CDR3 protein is CASSATVTTPGYGYTF. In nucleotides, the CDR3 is TGTGCCAGCAGCGCAACGGTTACGACGCCGGGCTATGGCTACACCTTC.

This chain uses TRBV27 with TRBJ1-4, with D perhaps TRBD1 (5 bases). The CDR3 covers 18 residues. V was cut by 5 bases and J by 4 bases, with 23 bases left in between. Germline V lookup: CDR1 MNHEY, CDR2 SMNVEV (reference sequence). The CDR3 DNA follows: TGTGCCAGCAGTCCACAGGCAGTAAGACAGCTTGATAATGAAAAACTGTTTTTT. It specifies CASSPQAVRQLDNEKLFF. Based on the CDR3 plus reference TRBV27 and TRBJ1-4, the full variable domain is EAQVTQNPRYLITVTGKKLTVTCSQNMNHEYMSWYRQDPGLGLRQIYYSMNVEVTDKGDVPEGYKVSRKEKRNFPLILESPSPNQTSLYFCASSPQAVRQLDNEKLFFGSGTQLSVL.

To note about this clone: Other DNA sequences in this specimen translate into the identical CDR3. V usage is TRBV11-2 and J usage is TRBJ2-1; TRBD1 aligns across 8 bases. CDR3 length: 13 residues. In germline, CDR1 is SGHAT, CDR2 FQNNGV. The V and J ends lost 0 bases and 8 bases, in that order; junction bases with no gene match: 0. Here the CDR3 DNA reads TGTGCCAGCAGCTTAGACAGGGGGCATGAGCAGTTCTTC. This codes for CASSLDRGHEQFF.

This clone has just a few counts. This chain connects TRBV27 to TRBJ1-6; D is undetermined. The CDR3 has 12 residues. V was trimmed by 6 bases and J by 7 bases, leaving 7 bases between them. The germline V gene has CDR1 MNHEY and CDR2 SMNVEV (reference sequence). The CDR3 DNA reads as TGTGCCAGCAGGGGTCCCAATTCACCCCTCCACTTT. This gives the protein CASRGPNSPLHF.

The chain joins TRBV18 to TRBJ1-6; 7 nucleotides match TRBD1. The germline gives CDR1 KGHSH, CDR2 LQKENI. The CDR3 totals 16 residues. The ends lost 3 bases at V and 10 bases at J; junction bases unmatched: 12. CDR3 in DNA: TGTGCCAGCTCACCGGATCGACAGGGTTTGGAATCACCCCTCCACTTT. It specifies CASSPDRQGLESPLHF. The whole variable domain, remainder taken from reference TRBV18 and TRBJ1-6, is NAGVMQNPRHLVRRRGQEARLRCSPMKGHSHVYWYRQLPEEGLKFMVYLQKENIIDESGMPKERFSAEFPKEGPSILRIQQVVRGDSAAYFCASSPDRQGLESPLHFGNGTRLTVT.

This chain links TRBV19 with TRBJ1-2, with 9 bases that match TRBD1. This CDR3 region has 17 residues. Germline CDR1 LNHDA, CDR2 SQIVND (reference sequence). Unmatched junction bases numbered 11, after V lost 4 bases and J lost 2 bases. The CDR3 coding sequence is TGTGCCAGTAGTACGGGACAGGGACGGACGTCCAACTATGGCTACACCTTC. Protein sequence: CASSTGQGRTSNYGYTF.

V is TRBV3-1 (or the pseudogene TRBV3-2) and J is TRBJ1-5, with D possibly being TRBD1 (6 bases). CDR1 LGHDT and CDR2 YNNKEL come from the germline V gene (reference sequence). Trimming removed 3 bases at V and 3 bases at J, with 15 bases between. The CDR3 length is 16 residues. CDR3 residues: CASSQGAAGNNQPQHF. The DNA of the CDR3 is TGTGCCAGCAGCCAGGGGGCGGCGGGGAACAATCAGCCCCAGCATTTT.

CDR3 nucleotides: TGTGCCAGCAGTCTCAACGGACAGCTCTATGGCTACACCTTC. It translates to CASSLNGQLYGYTF. The rearrangement joins TRBV2 to TRBJ1-2; D might be TRBD1 (6 bases). The CDR3 runs to 14 residues. Germline V lookup: CDR1 SNHLY, CDR2 FYNNEI. V dropped 5 bases and J dropped 4 bases, with 14 bases sitting between them.

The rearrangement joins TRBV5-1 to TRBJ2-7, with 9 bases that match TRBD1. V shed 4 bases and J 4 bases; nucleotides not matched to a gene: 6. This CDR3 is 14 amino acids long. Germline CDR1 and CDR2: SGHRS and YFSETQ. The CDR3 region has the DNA TGCGCCAGCAGCCCCGGGACAGGGACGTACGAGCAGTACTTC. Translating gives CASSPGTGTYEQYF.

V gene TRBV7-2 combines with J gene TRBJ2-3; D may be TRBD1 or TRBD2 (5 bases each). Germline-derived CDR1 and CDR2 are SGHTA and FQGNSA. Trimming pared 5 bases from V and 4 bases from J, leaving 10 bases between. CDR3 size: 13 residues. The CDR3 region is CASSRDGSDTQYF. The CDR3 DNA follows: TGTGCCAGCAGCAGGGACGGGTCAGATACGCAGTATTTT.

The CDR3 DNA sequence: TGTGCCAGTAGTATAGAGGGGGTTATGAACACTGAAGCTTTCTTT. It is translated as CASSIEGVMNTEAFF. The chain has TRBV19 and TRBJ1-1, with D possibly TRBD1 on 5 matching bases. The germline V gene has CDR1 LNHDA and CDR2 SQIVND (reference sequence). The CDR3 has 15 residues. V shed 0 bases and J shed 0 bases, with 8 bases lying between them.

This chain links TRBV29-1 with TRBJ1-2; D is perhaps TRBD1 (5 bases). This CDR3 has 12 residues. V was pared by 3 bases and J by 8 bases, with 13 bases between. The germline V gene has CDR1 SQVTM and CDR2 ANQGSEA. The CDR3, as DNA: TGCAGCGTTGATTCGACCAGGGAAGGCTACACCTTC. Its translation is CSVDSTREGYTF. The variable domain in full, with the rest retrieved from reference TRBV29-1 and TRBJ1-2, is SAVISQKPSRDICQRGTSLTIQCQVDSQVTMMFWYRQQPGQSLTLIATANQGSEATYESGFVIDKFPISRPNLTFSTLTVSNMSPEDSSIYLCSVDSTREGYTFGSGTRLTVV.

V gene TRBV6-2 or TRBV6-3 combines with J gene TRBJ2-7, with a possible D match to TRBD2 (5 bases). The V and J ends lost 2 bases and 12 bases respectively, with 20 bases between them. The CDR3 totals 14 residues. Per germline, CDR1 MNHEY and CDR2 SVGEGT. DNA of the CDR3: TGTGCCAGCAGTTACCGGCAGGTCCCTACTAGATGGTACGTC. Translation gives CASSYRQVPTRWYV.

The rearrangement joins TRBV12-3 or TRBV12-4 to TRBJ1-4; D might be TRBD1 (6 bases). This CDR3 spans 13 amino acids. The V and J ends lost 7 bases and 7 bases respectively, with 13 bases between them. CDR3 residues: CASNQGIGEKLFF. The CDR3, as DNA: TGTGCCAGCAACCAGGGGATCGGTGAAAAACTGTTTTTT.

The CDR3 sequence: CASSPQGARGYTF. The CDR3 DNA is TGTGCCAGCAGCCCACAGGGGGCCCGCGGCTACACCTTC. This chain uses TRBV5-4 with TRBJ1-2; 9 nucleotides line up with TRBD1. Germline values: CDR1 SGHNT, CDR2 YYREEE (reference sequence). V dropped 4 bases and J dropped 8; count of bases not matched to a gene: 6. The CDR3 loop spans 13 amino acids.

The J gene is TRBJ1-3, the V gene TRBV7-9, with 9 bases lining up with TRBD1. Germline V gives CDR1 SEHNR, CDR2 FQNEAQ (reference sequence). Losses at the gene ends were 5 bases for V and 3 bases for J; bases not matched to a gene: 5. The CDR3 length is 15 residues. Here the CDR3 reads CASSLTGGSGNTIYF. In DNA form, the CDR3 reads TGTGCCAGCAGCCTCACAGGGGGCAGTGGAAACACCATATATTTT.

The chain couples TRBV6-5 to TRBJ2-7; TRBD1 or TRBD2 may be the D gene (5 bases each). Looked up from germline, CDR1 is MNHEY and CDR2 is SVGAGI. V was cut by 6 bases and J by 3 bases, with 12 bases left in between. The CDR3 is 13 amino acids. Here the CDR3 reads CASSRGPNYEQYF. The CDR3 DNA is TGTGCCAGCAGCCGGGGCCCAAACTACGAGCAGTACTTC.

As DNA, the CDR3 is TGTGCCAGTAGTACAGGGGCCTCCATTGAAGCTTTCTTT. Translation: CASSTGASIEAFF. The chain has TRBV19 and TRBJ1-1; TRBD1 is a possible D gene (6 bases). Trimming left V 4 bases short and J 7 bases short, with 13 bases between. The CDR3 totals 13 residues. Germline CDR1 reads LNHDA; CDR2 reads SQIVND (reference sequence).

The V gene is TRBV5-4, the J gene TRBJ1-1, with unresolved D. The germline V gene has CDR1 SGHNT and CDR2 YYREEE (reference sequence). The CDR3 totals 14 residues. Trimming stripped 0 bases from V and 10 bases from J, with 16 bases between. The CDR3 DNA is TGTGCCAGCAGCTTGGCGGGCCTCCTGGCAGGAGCTTTCTTT. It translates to CASSLAGLLAGAFF.